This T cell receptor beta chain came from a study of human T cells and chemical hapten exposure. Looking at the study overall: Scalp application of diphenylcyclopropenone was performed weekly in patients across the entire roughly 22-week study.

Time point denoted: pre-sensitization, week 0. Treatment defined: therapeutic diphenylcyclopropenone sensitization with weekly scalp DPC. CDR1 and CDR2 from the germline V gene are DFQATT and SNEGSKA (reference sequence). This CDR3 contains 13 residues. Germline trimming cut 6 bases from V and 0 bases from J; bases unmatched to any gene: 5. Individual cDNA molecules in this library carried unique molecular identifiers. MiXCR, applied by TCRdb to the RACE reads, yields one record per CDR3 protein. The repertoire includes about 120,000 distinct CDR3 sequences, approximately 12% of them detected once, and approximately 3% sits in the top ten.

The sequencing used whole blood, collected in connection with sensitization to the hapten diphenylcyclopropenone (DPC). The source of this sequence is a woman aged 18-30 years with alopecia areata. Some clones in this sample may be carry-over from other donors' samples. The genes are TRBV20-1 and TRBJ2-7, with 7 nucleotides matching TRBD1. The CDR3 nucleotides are TGCAGTGCCTTTCGGGACAGCTCCTACGAGCAGTACTTC. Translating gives CSAFRDSSYEQYF.